The 21 T cell receptor beta chains reported below all come from one sample, sequenced in a study of blood T cell repertoires in COVID-19. Method: immunoSEQ multiplex PCR; TCRdb's copy keeps in-frame clones and lacks some. The sample comprises about 320,000 clones, 90% of which are singletons, and around 2.5% rests with the top ten. The specimen sequenced was PBMCs or T cells enriched from blood (not recorded which). These receptor sequences come from a man in his 60s who had recovered from COVID-19.

The V gene is TRBV5-6, the J gene TRBJ1-4, with D perhaps TRBD1 (5 bases). V lost 5 bases and J lost 7, with 18 bases in between. The CDR3 extends over 15 amino acids. Germline values: CDR1 SGHDT, CDR2 YYEEEE. CDR3 DNA sequence: TGTGCCAGCAGAAAATCAGGGAAGGGAAGTGAAAAACTGTTTTTT. It yields the protein CASRKSGKGSEKLFF. The full variable domain, with the rest looked up from reference TRBV5-6 and TRBJ1-4, is DAGVTQSPTHLIKTRGQQVTLRCSPKSGHDTVSWYQQALGQGPQFIFQYYEEEERQRGNFPDRFSGHQFPNYSSELNVNALLLGDSALYLCASRKSGKGSEKLFFGSGTQLSVL.

The chain joins TRBV3-1 (or the pseudogene TRBV3-2) to TRBJ2-7; 14 positions match TRBD2. The CDR3 extends over 14 amino acids. V gave up 4 bases and J gave up 7 bases; unmatched junction bases: 3. Per the germline V gene, CDR1 is LGHDT and CDR2 is YNNKEL (reference sequence). CDR3 in DNA: TGTGCCAGCAGCCCCGGGACTAGCGGGAGAGAGCAGTACTTC. Translation: CASSPGTSGREQYF.

The CDR3 DNA sequence: TGTGCCAGCAGCACTGGATGGAGCTCTGGAAACACCATATATTTT. Its translation: CASSTGWSSGNTIYF. J is TRBJ1-3 and V is TRBV9; D is unclear. In germline, CDR1 is SGDLS, CDR2 YYNGEE. CDR3 length equals 15 residues. Trimming removed 4 bases from V and 0 bases from J, with 11 bases in between.

This rearrangement joins TRBV25-1 to TRBJ1-6; tentative D call: TRBD1 (5 bases). Germline V gene lookup returns CDR1 MGHDK and CDR2 SYGVNS. The ends were cut back, 1 base at V and 3 bases at J, with 10 bases in the middle. The CDR3 extends over 16 amino acids. CDR3 bases: TGTGCCAGCAGTGAATCGGGCAGGGTCTATAATTCACCCCTCCACTTT. Amino acids: CASSESGRVYNSPLHF.

CDR3 nucleotides: TGTGCCAGCAGCCAAGGTCCAACCGGCGAGCAGTACTTC. Protein sequence: CASSQGPTGEQYF. V gene TRBV3-1 (or the pseudogene TRBV3-2) combines with J gene TRBJ2-7, with D unresolved. Looked up from germline, CDR1 is LGHDT and CDR2 is YNNKEL (reference sequence). The germline V and J ends were trimmed by 1 base and 6 bases, with 10 bases remaining between them. This CDR3 is 13 amino acids long.

The chain links TRBV10-1 to TRBJ2-1; a weak D match, TRBD1 (5 bases). The CDR3 extends over 17 amino acids. The germline V gene encodes CDR1 WNHNN and CDR2 SYGVQD (reference sequence). Trimming stripped 6 bases from V and 0 bases from J, with 18 bases between. The CDR3 sequence: CASSRRQIRYSYNEQFF. The DNA of the CDR3 is TGCGCCAGCAGCAGGAGACAGATCCGATACTCCTACAATGAGCAGTTCTTC.

V gene TRBV19 combines with J gene TRBJ1-2; D is unclear. Deletions cut 9 bases from V and 8 bases from J, with 28 bases between. There are 16 residues in the CDR3. The germline gives CDR1 LNHDA, CDR2 SQIVND (reference sequence). The CDR3 sequence is CASHAGRQSFRRGYTF. As DNA, the CDR3 is TGTGCCAGCCACGCCGGGAGGCAATCTTTCCGGCGGGGCTACACCTTC. The full variable domain, in which reference TRBV19 and TRBJ1-2 provide the parts outside the CDR3, is DGGITQSPKYLFRKEGQNVTLSCEQNLNHDAMYWYRQDPGQGLRLIYYSQIVNDFQKGDIAEGYSVSREKKESFPLTVTSAQKNPTAFYLCASHAGRQSFRRGYTFGSGTRLTVV.

The chain links TRBV19 to TRBJ1-2; the match to TRBD1 covers 9 bases. Unmatched junction bases numbered 9, after V lost 6 bases and J lost 7 bases. CDR3 size: 14 residues. Germline V CDR1 and CDR2: LNHDA, SQIVND (reference sequence). CDR3 nucleotides: TGTGCCAGTAGGACGACAGGGGGAAGGGGTGGCTACACCTTC. Translated, it gives CASRTTGGRGGYTF.

The rearrangement links TRBV7-6 to TRBJ2-3; 8 bases map to TRBD2. V shed 0 bases, J shed 3 bases, and the junction held 2 bases outside the gene matches. CDR3 length: 15 residues. In germline, CDR1 is SGHVS, CDR2 FNYEAQ. In DNA form, the CDR3 reads TGTGCCAGCAGCTTAGCTCGGGAGGGTACAGATACGCAGTATTTT. Translating gives CASSLAREGTDTQYF.

Comment on this clone: The same CDR3 can be traced to other DNA sequences in this sample. The chain combines TRBV5-1 with TRBJ1-2, with TRBD1 identical over 7 bases. Trimming removed 3 bases from V and 2 bases from J; junction bases left unmatched: 7. CDR3 length: 15 amino acids. Germline V CDR1 and CDR2: SGHRS, YFSETQ. This chain's CDR3 is CASSSRTGENYGYTF. The CDR3 region has the DNA TGCGCCAGCAGCTCCCGGACAGGCGAAAACTATGGCTACACCTTC.

The V and J genes are TRBV9 and TRBJ2-7; 7 positions match TRBD1. J was trimmed by 3 bases and V by 4 bases; bases with no gene match: 16. Germline V gives CDR1 SGDLS, CDR2 YYNGEE. The CDR3 is 17 amino acids. The CDR3 DNA reads as TGTGCCAGCAGCCCCCAAAACTCAGCGTCAGGGGGCTACGAGCAGTACTTC. It is translated as CASSPQNSASGGYEQYF.

The chain joins TRBV6-5 to TRBJ2-1, with 7 bases aligning to TRBD2. The V and J ends lost 0 bases and 7 bases, in that order; junction bases with no gene match: 6. Germline V lookup: CDR1 MNHEY, CDR2 SVGAGI. The CDR3 has 15 residues. CDR3 residues: CASSYSGRGGNEQFF. The CDR3, as DNA: TGTGCCAGCAGTTACTCGGGGCGGGGAGGGAATGAGCAGTTCTTC.

This sequence joins TRBV5-1 and TRBJ1-3; TRBD1 matches at 7 bases. Looked up from germline, CDR1 is SGHRS and CDR2 is YFSETQ. The CDR3 has 16 residues. Trimming cost V 4 bases and J 3 bases; bases outside gene matches: 10. CDR3 in amino acids: CASSRTTGMIGNTIYF. CDR3 nucleotide sequence: TGCGCCAGCAGCCGAACGACAGGGATGATTGGAAACACCATATATTTT.

This rearrangement joins TRBV11-2 to TRBJ2-1; 11 nucleotides align to TRBD2. This CDR3 region has 16 residues. Germline-derived CDR1 and CDR2 are SGHAT and FQNNGV. V lost 4 bases and J lost 7; bases outside the gene matches: 9. The CDR3 is CASSSLSGRAGNEQFF. As DNA, the CDR3 is TGTGCCAGCAGCTCCCTTAGCGGGAGGGCCGGGAATGAGCAGTTCTTC.

This chain links TRBV5-1 with TRBJ1-2; a weak D match, TRBD1 (5 bases). Trimming took 5 bases from V and 7 from J, leaving 15 bases between them. This CDR3 region has 13 residues. Germline CDR1 is SGHRS and CDR2 is YFSETQ. The CDR3 protein is CASRPGGVGGYTF. As DNA, the CDR3 is TGCGCCAGCAGGCCTGGGGGGGTCGGTGGCTACACCTTC.

The gene calls are TRBV12-3 or TRBV12-4 and TRBJ1-1; D gene uncertain. Trimming pared 6 bases from V and 6 bases from J, leaving 11 bases between. CDR3 length equals 12 residues. CDR3 DNA: TGTGCCAGCAGCCGAGGGAAGGCTGAAGCTTTCTTT. Its protein is CASSRGKAEAFF.

J is TRBJ1-5 and V is TRBV3-1 (or the pseudogene TRBV3-2); D is unclear. The CDR3 covers 15 residues. Germline lookup yields CDR1 LGHDT and CDR2 YNNKEL (reference sequence). The V gene lost 4 bases and the J gene lost 8 bases, with 18 bases spanning the gap. CDR3 nucleotides: TGTGCCAGCAGCCGCGGATTCCGGGTCCCCGAGCCCCAGCATTTT. Residues: CASSRGFRVPEPQHF.

This sequence joins TRBV27 and TRBJ1-6, with TRBD1 matching 8 bases. The CDR3 runs to 15 residues. In germline, CDR1 is MNHEY, CDR2 SMNVEV (reference sequence). V lost 6 bases, J lost 9 bases, and 10 bases stayed unmatched. For the CDR3, the DNA is TGTGCCAGCAGGCAAACGCAGGGGGCGTTTTCACCCCTCCACTTT. Residues: CASRQTQGAFSPLHF.

This clone has just a few counts. The J gene is TRBJ2-7, the V gene TRBV5-1, with 10 bases fitting TRBD1. This CDR3 region has 17 residues. The trim removed 0 bases at V and 6 bases at J, leaving 12 bases unmatched. Germline V gene data show CDR1 as SGHRS and CDR2 as YFSETQ. In DNA, the CDR3 is TGCGCCAGCAGCTTGGAGAGGGGAGGGACAGGGGCTGCCGAGCAGTACTTC. Translation gives CASSLERGGTGAAEQYF.

This chain uses TRBV3-1 (or the pseudogene TRBV3-2) with TRBJ2-5; TRBD1 matches at 8 bases. This CDR3 is built from 14 residues. The germline CDR1 and CDR2 sequences are LGHDT and YNNKEL (reference sequence). Trimming at V came to 4 bases and at J to 1 base, leaving 2 bases not matched to a gene. The CDR3, as DNA: TGTGCCAGCAGCCCAGGACAGGGCCAAGAGACCCAGTACTTC. This sequence encodes CASSPGQGQETQYF.

The chain carries TRBV19 and TRBJ2-7; 7 bases agree with TRBD2. V was pared by 3 bases and J by 3 bases, with 5 bases of the junction left unmatched. The germline V gene has CDR1 LNHDA and CDR2 SQIVND (reference sequence). This CDR3 has 14 amino acids. The CDR3, as DNA: TGTGCCAGTAGTATTTCGGGAGGTCGCTACGAGCAGTACTTC. It specifies CASSISGGRYEQYF.